The entry below gives a single TCR beta chain sequence along with its context. It has no known antigen specificity. Base-call qualities are not available, and no considerably larger clone is one nucleotide away. This sample is part of a study of graft-versus-host responses after intestinal transplantation (dated by TCRdb to the early 2020s). At the level of the whole study: Recipients received multivisceral, liver-intestinal, or isolated intestinal transplants. Anti-thymocyte globulin induction was given to all recipients, followed by maintenance tacrolimus and steroids for approximately 3 years. After intestinal transplantation, graft-versus-host and host-versus-graft alloreactive T cell clones were followed in the graft, circulation and bone marrow using bulk TCR-beta CDR3 sequencing. Alloreactive clones were identified by sequencing pre-transplant mixed lymphocyte reaction products and comparing them with unstimulated pre-transplant donor and recipient T cells. A cohort of roughly 25 intestinal transplant recipients, including one retransplant, was enrolled, and a few patients lacking pretransplant specimens were excluded. A peak of at least 4% donor T cells among recipient peripheral blood mononuclear cells was the definition used for donor T cell macrochimerism. Instead of going to the commercial service, samples from a few later patients were sequenced in-house on an Illumina MiSeq and processed with MiXCR.

Intraepithelial and lamina propria lymphocytes were isolated from graft specimens using dithiothreitol, EDTA incubations and collagenase D digestion. Bulk TCR-beta sequencing was performed on serial intestinal graft biopsy specimens collected as late as 600 days after transplant. Overall study outcomes, separate from this receptor: GvH clones turned up in recipient bone marrow, with some appearing earlier in ileal mucosa or blood, a pattern consistent with an intestinal mucosal origin. In the allografts of patients with donor T cell macrochimerism, GvH to HvG T cell clonal ratios were high. Conclusions were limited by the relatively low number and heterogeneity of intestinal transplant patients. Early after transplant, peak levels of circulating GvH clones were found to be associated with declines in HvG clones.

Library preparation was by the immunoSEQ multiplex PCR assay. High-throughput TCR-beta CDR3 sequencing of genomic DNA from most patients was performed by Adaptive Biotechnologies. Per the original workflow: Adaptive's ImmunoSEQ software was the source of the TCR sequencing data for approximately 18 patients, while three other patients were processed with MiXCR and VDJtools. CDR3 nucleotide sequences shared by donor and recipient were removed because the origin of these sequences could not be assigned. To count as alloreactive, a clone needed at least 2-fold expansion over unstimulated cells and a minimum CFSE-low frequency of 0.002% (template counts) or 0.001% (read counts). Mappable clones were those detected in sequenced pre-transplant spleen, lymph node, or MLR CFSE-low populations of the donor or recipient. Cumulative frequency of alloreactive clones was calculated as a percentage of all sequences weighted by copy number. TCRdb's version of the immuneACCESS table is confined to in-frame rearrangements and falls short of the full clone set. An unresolved V gene accounts for under half of the shortfall where checked; the remainder is of unknown origin. V, J and clone size derive from that table, while D and trimming were established from the DNA sequence. This sample holds about 17,000 clones; around 79% were observed only once. Of the sample, 7% to 8% is held by the ten largest clones.

The CDR3 contains 12 residues, cysteine and phenylalanine counted. Only the CDR3 portion is preserved as DNA: 36 bases, with reading frame beginning at the first base. Reading the germline V gene gives CDR1 MRHNA and CDR2 SNTAGT. From V the trimming removes 6 bases and from J it removes 7 bases, while the gene matches leave 5 bases of the junction unaccounted for. This sequence originates from a human patient who received an intestinal transplant, so some T cells may come from the graft donor. Here the sequenced sample was ileum tissue, taken about 430 days after intestinal transplant. This sequence uses TRBV6-4 and TRBJ1-2, and TRBD1 aligns with 7 junction nucleotides. The CDR3 protein sequence reads: CASSPRQGGYTF. The DNA is as follows: TGTGCCAGCAGCCCTCGACAGGGTGGCTACACCTTC.